This is a list of T cell receptor beta chains from one sample in a study of identical twins' blood T cells. One entry per CDR3 protein, called by TCRdb with MiXCR from the 5' RACE reads. The sample consists of 350,000 to 400,000 distinct CDR3 sequences, 25% to 35% of them appearing once. Specimen: PBMCs. The receptors shown here come from a woman aged 18 to 55 in good health. Both conserved end residues are part of each CDR3. The D gene is left open where the match is weak. Rows may omit the clone size; those that give it use once, few, many or a size class.

size	V	J	D	DNA	CDR3
-	TRBV19	TRBJ1-2	-	TGTGCCAGTAGTTCGGGACTTAGCTACACCTTC	CASSSGLSYTF
-	TRBV20-1	TRBJ1-5	-	TGCAGTGCGTCTAGCCGCGGGACGGTCAAATGGCCCCAGCATTTT	CSASSRGTVKWPQHF
-	TRBV11-3	TRBJ2-5	-	TGTGCCAGCAGCTTTCCCCTTGAGACCCAGTACTTC	CASSFPLETQYF
many	TRBV29-1	TRBJ1-2	TRBD1	TGCAGCGTCAAAAGAGGACAGGCGACTAACTATGGCTACACCTTC	CSVKRGQATNYGYTF
-	TRBV14	TRBJ1-1	-	TGTGCCAGCAGCTTGGCAAACGAAGCTTTCTTT	CASSLANEAFF
-	TRBV25-1	TRBJ2-7	-	TGTGCCAGCAAAAGGGACTACGAGCAGTACTTC	CASKRDYEQYF
few	TRBV2	TRBJ2-2	-	TGTGCCAGCAGCCCGGGACTTCACACCGGGGAGCTGTTTTTT	CASSPGLHTGELFF
few	TRBV6-2/TRBV6-3	TRBJ2-1	TRBD1	TGTGCCAGCAGTTACCCACCGGGACAGGGGGTCGATGAGCAGTTCTTC	CASSYPPGQGVDEQFF
-	TRBV29-1	TRBJ2-1	TRBD2	TGCAGCATCCCGACTAGCGGGAGGGGCAATGAGCAGTTCTTC	CSIPTSGRGNEQFF
-	TRBV29-1	TRBJ1-1	TRBD1	TGCAGCGTGCAACAGGGGGCGCGAATCACTGAAGCTTTCTTT	CSVQQGARITEAFF
-	TRBV11-2	TRBJ2-1	-	TGTGCCAGCAGCTTAGACGGACCGGTCAGTGAGCAGTTCTTC	CASSLDGPVSEQFF
few	TRBV7-6	TRBJ1-2	-	TGTGCCAGCAGGTCCTTCCTTCCTGGCATTGATAGGCTATGCTACACCTTC	CASRSFLPGIDRLCYTF
-	TRBV9	TRBJ1-2	TRBD1	TGTGCCAGCAGCGTTGGCAGGGGGGATGGCTACACCTTC	CASSVGRGDGYTF
-	TRBV4-3	TRBJ2-3	-	TGCGCCAGCAGCCAAGATTTCTTCAGTGGAGATACGCAGTATTTT	CASSQDFFSGDTQYF
-	TRBV20-1	TRBJ2-3	-	TGCAGTGCTGCTCAGAGCGCAGATACGCAGTATTTT	CSAAQSADTQYF
-	TRBV29-1	TRBJ1-1	-	TGCAGCCACTCTGGGTCTTTCTTT	CSHSGSFF
-	TRBV7-2	TRBJ2-2	TRBD2	TGTGCCAGCAGAGGTCCTAGCGGGGGGACCGGGGAGCTGTTTTTT	CASRGPSGGTGELFF
-	TRBV4-2	TRBJ2-6	-	TGTGCCAGCAGCCAAGATATGGGGACTGGGGCCAACGTCCTGACTTTC	CASSQDMGTGANVLTF
once	TRBV20-1	TRBJ2-3	-	TGCAGTGCTGAGGAGGGAAGCACAGATACGCAGTATTTT	CSAEEGSTDTQYF
-	TRBV19	TRBJ1-5	TRBD1	TGTGCCTGCTGGGGACAGTCTAGCAATCAGCCCCAGCATTTT	CACWGQSSNQPQHF
few	TRBV5-6	TRBJ1-5	-	TGTGCCAGCAGCTTGCGGGCACTCAATCAGCCCCAGCATTTT	CASSLRALNQPQHF
few	TRBV19	TRBJ2-2	TRBD2	TGTGCCAGTAGTATGACTAGCGGCTTATCTAACACCGGGGAGCTGTTTTTT	CASSMTSGLSNTGELFF
-	TRBV29-1	TRBJ2-7	TRBD2	TGCAGCGTTCGAGCGGGGAGCGAGCAGTACTTC	CSVRAGSEQYF
few	TRBV3-1	TRBJ1-1	-	TGTGCCAGCAGCCAAGGGACCCAAGCTTTCTTT	CASSQGTQAFF
-	TRBV19	TRBJ1-5	-	TGTGCCAGTAGTTTTTACCGGGACGTCTCCAATCAGCCCCAGCATTTT	CASSFYRDVSNQPQHF
-	TRBV30	TRBJ1-1	TRBD1	TGTGCCTGGAGTTACAGGGGAATTCTTCCAGCTTTCTTT	CAWSYRGILPAFF
-	TRBV20-1	TRBJ1-6	TRBD1	TGCAGTGCTAGCGATTTCCGGGACAGGGCGAATTCACCCCTCCACTTT	CSASDFRDRANSPLHF
few	TRBV29-1	TRBJ2-2	-	TGCAGCGTTGAAGATCGAAGGGCGAACACCGGGGAGCTGTTTTTT	CSVEDRRANTGELFF
few	TRBV6-1	TRBJ1-2	-	TGTGCCAGCAGTGAACTCAACTATGGCTACACCTTC	CASSELNYGYTF
few	TRBV29-1	TRBJ1-5	TRBD1	TGCAGCGTGAATACAGGGGATGATCAGCCCCGGCATTTT	CSVNTGDDQPRHF